This TCR beta chain was recorded in a study of cytomegalovirus exposure and HLA in healthy donors (dated by TCRdb to the late 2010s). Regarding the research as a whole: According to an earlier analysis of 587 of the donors, some 180 million T cells yielded 100 million or so unique TCR beta sequences and approximately 300 Gb of sequence data. An early release covering roughly 580 HLA-typed donors comprised about 300 gigabases of sequencing data and around 80 million unique TCR sequences. Of the roughly 390 genotyped donors, approximately 81% were placed in the genetic ancestry cluster associated with self-reported Caucasian donors. The study aimed to test whether cataloging public T cell receptors could reveal signatures of past pathogen exposure. The T cell repertoires of 666 subjects were profiled by immunosequencing and related to cytomegalovirus serostatus. A separate validation cohort of roughly 120 different subjects was used in addition to the 666-subject first cohort. To predict cytomegalovirus infection status, the study combined high-throughput TCR immunosequencing, statistical association of individual TCRs with disease status, and machine learning. A later analysis re-analyzed previously published TCR beta repertoires from 660 or so donors and added high-resolution HLA genotyping to study TCR occurrence patterns. Rather than using new phenotypic data, the later analysis identified candidate immune exposures from TCR beta sequences and from how often those sequences occurred across donors. In an earlier analysis of several hundred of the donors, high-throughput TCR beta sequencing was used to judge whether each TCR beta V gene segment behaved as functional or pseudogenic. Alongside the repertoire data, information on donor age, sex, ethnicity and CMV serostatus was compiled. A later genetic analysis took genome-wide SNP genotypes for about three fifths of the 666 donors and used that subset as a discovery cohort. All discovery cohort repertoires had been generated using a single sequencing platform. HLA typing included class I and class II loci at four-digit resolution. Typing coverage differed by locus: A, B, C, DRB1 and DQB1 were typed in roughly 629-630 donors, DQA1 in 522, DPA1 in over 600, and DPB1 in around 440. Roughly five DR-DQ haplotypes were treated as single units for association and clustering because of strong linkage in the cohort. Among 398 genotyped donors of the cohort, an average of around 250,000 unique TCR beta nucleotide sequences was sequenced per donor, of which roughly 17% were non-productive.

The cohort comprised some 680 healthy bone marrow donors. At the time of sampling, every cohort member was nominally healthy, though immune exposures that went unrecorded were likely present. The donor tested CMV seropositive and was one of the 289 seropositive cohort members. A peripheral blood sample was collected from each donor, and TCR beta sequencing was performed on peripheral blood mononuclear cells. The Qiagen DNeasy Blood Extraction Kit was used to extract genomic DNA from the blood cell samples. On this clone: The antigen it recognizes is unknown. No base quality information exists; no much larger clone differs at one position.

Study-wide findings and limitations: Most TCR sequences were seen in very few donors, while some public TCRs were found in many individuals. Some IMGT-functional V segments, including TRBV6-2 and TRBV6-3, could not be told apart with the 87-base-pair reads, so those segments were excluded. The only immune exposure information available for the cohort was CMV serostatus. This cohort had only TCR beta chains sequenced, and the lack of alpha or paired-chain data limited which features could be detected. A cluster of highly shared sequence variants was judged likely to be a technical artifact of the sequencing pipeline. Sequencing depth was assumed to be roughly uniform across donors in the presence/absence analyses, though that assumption may not hold. Strong co-occurrence of HLA alleles, especially DR and DQ, made assigning TCR associations to individual alleles difficult. Correlated functional status among segregating V segments might reflect linkage disequilibrium, but an unknown experimental factor could not be ruled out. Because counts were too low, about 18 rarely observed V segments, including chromosome 9 orphons, were left out of the earlier analysis of roughly 600 of the donors. According to a later analysis, TCR association rates differed among HLA loci, with DRB1 alleles showing the most associated TCRs and HLA-C alleles showing the fewest. An association between a missense DCLRE1C variant and V-gene and J-gene trimming of TCR beta chains was found in a later genetic analysis and replicated in an independent cohort. A further reported finding was that TCR beta sequences accurately predicted the HLA-A and HLA-B alleles for most subjects in the first cohort. A later analysis found that HLA-associated TCR beta chains were more clonally expanded and had lower generation probabilities than equally common non-associated chains. In a later analysis, most CMV-associated TCR beta chains were found to appear HLA-restricted, with HLA associations seemingly driven largely by CMV exposure. The study gave a list of about 160 TCR beta chains associated with cytomegalovirus. Because HLA typing was unavailable for some donors at each locus, only the typed subset was used in association tests. At a false discovery rate of 0.05, a later analysis linked around 15,000 TCR beta sequences to specific HLA alleles. The classifier was reported to diagnose cytomegalovirus status with high specificity and sensitivity in both the original and validation cohorts. The authors suggested that the approach could potentially be extended to other disease states and immunological phenotypes. In a later genetic analysis, fewer N-insertions in productive TCRs were reported among donors in an Asian-associated ancestry cluster than the approximately 670-donor mean. An earlier analysis of several hundred of the donors showed that most TCR beta V segments appeared in productive rearrangements either about 90% or about 30% of the time, which broadly matched IMGT annotations. A later analysis reported that several top co-occurrence clusters appeared linked to parvovirus B19, influenza, CMV and Epstein-Barr virus. Three of the identified cytomegalovirus-associated TCR beta chains were confirmed in vitro to be specific for cytomegalovirus antigens.

V is trimmed back by 5 bases and J by 1 base, and the junction contains 14 bases that no gene match accounts for. Reading from cysteine to phenylalanine, the CDR3 counts 18 amino acids. Only the CDR3 DNA is retained, 54 bases long and in frame from the first base. The germline V gene sets CDR1 to MDHEN and CDR2 to SYDVKM. The library was obtained by the immunoSEQ multiplex PCR assay. A mixture of 60 forward primers for TCR Vbeta segments and 13 reverse primers for TCR Jbeta segments was used in the multiplex PCR. The CDR3 region of rearranged TCR beta genes was amplified from genomic DNA with a multiplex PCR assay. Amplified TCR beta libraries were sequenced as 87-base-pair reads on the Illumina HiSeq System. In the original analysis: Across the roughly 700 repertoires, a later analysis counted tens of millions of unique TCR beta chains, about 10 million of which were shared by at least two donors. Raw reads were error-corrected and collapsed into unique sequences with a nearest-neighbor algorithm that merged closely related sequences to remove PCR and sequencing errors. Alignment of CDR3 sequences to IMGT reference sequences was used to assign V, D and J gene segments. For a sequence to be retained, at least a six-nucleotide match to both a V gene segment and a J gene segment was required. Rearrangements were called productive when the CDR3 lacked stop codons and stayed in frame with V and J; all others were non-productive. CDR3 was defined according to IMGT convention as the region running from the second conserved V-encoded cysteine to the conserved J-encoded phenylalanine. In an earlier analysis of roughly 610 of the donors, sequences lacking an unambiguous match to a single V gene segment were excluded. In an earlier analysis of 450 to 700 of the donors, V segments were called functional above 56.7% productive rearrangements and were called segregating when the between-donor standard deviation exceeded 5%. A statistical classification framework was developed to diagnose cytomegalovirus status using the catalog of TCR beta chain sequences. V and J gene assignment, in a later analysis, came from comparing TCR nucleotide sequences with IMGT/GENE-DB human TR gene sequences. Using the TCRdist pipeline, a later analysis assigned CDR3 sequences along with most-parsimonious VDJ recombination scenarios. A later analysis defined each TCR beta chain by its CDR3 amino acid sequence plus V-gene family, and excluded reads lacking a unique V-gene family. To address suspected cross-contamination and a sequencing artifact, a later analysis removed a few hundred highly shared, low-generation-probability nucleotide sequences. For each public chain, a later analysis derived a clonal expansion index from normalized ranks of inferred template counts within each repertoire. In a later analysis, generation probabilities were computed using a VDJ recombination model fitted to out-of-frame rearrangements, and the results were checked against IGoR. In a later analysis, TCR-TCR, TCR-HLA and TCR-CMV co-occurrence was scored with hypergeometric tests, and a repertoire-size bias correction was applied to TCR pairs. To estimate false discovery rates, a later analysis permuted the HLA or CMV assignments 20 times. A later analysis grouped co-occurring TCRs with DBSCAN, adding TCRdist sequence similarity when clustering within HLA-allele-positive subsets. Repertoires with fewer than 30,000 or more than 120,000 public chains were left out of co-occurrence clustering, as were a handful of repertoires with anomalous nucleotide sharing. TCRdb holds this immuneACCESS table with in-frame rearrangements only. Some clones are missing; in checked studies, unresolved V genes explain under half, and the rest has no known cause. Clonal size and the V and J genes are those of that table, whereas D and trimming came from the DNA. Here the sample has around 200,000 clones; around four fifths occur a single time. The ten most abundant clones make up around 2.5% of the sample.

Here the chain combines TRBV28 and TRBJ1-5, with 7 bases matching TRBD1. The sample taken for sequencing was PBMCs. The sequence derives from a woman aged 45-60 years in good health and CMV-seropositive. The DNA is as follows: TGTGCCAGCAGTCACCCTACCTTAGGGACAGCGAGCAATCAGCCCCAGCATTTT. Its protein reads: CASSHPTLGTASNQPQHF.